One and the same sample provided the 22 T cell receptor beta chains below, sequenced in a study of T-cell reconstitution after alpha-beta-depleted transplantation in children. Unique molecular identifiers tagged the TCRbeta library. TCRdb fed the PCR reads into MiXCR, producing one record per CDR3 protein. The data show 490,000 or so distinct CDR3 sequences, about 11% seen once. Source: PBMCs, taken before TCRalphabeta/CD19-depleted stem cell transplant. Receptors originate from a child between 2 and 9 years old with inherited bone marrow failure, due to receive a stem cell transplant.

The table lists this clonotype with many counts. The V and J genes are TRBV27 and TRBJ2-7, with D possibly TRBD1 on 7 matching bases. V was clipped by 4 bases and J by 0 bases, with 16 bases between them. The CDR3 loop spans 16 amino acids. The germline V gene encodes CDR1 MNHEY and CDR2 SMNVEV (reference sequence). The CDR3 DNA reads TGTGCCAGCAGTTCCCGAGGCGGGACAGTCTCCTACGAGCAGTACTTC. This sequence encodes CASSSRGGTVSYEQYF.

CDR3 residues: CASGKQGQAPWYEQYF. In DNA, the CDR3 is TGTGCCAGCGGAAAACAGGGGCAGGCCCCTTGGTACGAGCAGTACTTC. The V and J genes are TRBV28 and TRBJ2-7; 7 nucleotides align to TRBD1. The J segment lost 4 bases and the V segment lost 8 bases, leaving 17 bases of the junction unmatched. Germline V gene lookup returns CDR1 MDHEN and CDR2 SYDVKM. The CDR3 runs 16 residues.

This clonotype was found a few times. The chain combines TRBV4-3 with TRBJ2-2; 10 bases line up with TRBD2. J was trimmed by 9 bases and V by 5 bases; bases with no gene match: 15. Germline CDR1 and CDR2: LGHNA and YSLEER. The CDR3 spans 17 residues. This chain's CDR3 is CASSSTSAGGISRELFF. In DNA, the CDR3 is TGCGCCAGCAGCTCAACCTCAGCGGGAGGGATTTCCCGGGAGCTGTTTTTT.

There are a few counts of this clonotype. CDR3 amino acids: CASKKQGTYEQYF. DNA of the CDR3: TGTGCCAGCAAAAAACAGGGAACCTACGAGCAGTACTTC. The J gene is TRBJ2-7, the V gene TRBV5-2; the table's D call, TRBD1, has no DNA check behind it. TRBV5-2 has pseudogene status. This CDR3 has 13 amino acids.

This clonotype has at least ten counts. This sequence joins TRBV20-1 and TRBJ1-3; a possible D gene is TRBD1 (5 bases). V shed 0 bases and J shed 6 bases, with 9 bases lying between them. Per the germline V gene, CDR1 is DFQATT and CDR2 is SNEGSKA (reference sequence). The length of the CDR3 is 13 residues. CDR3 coding DNA: TGCAGTGCTAGAGATGCCAGGGAAAACACCATATATTTT. It specifies CSARDARENTIYF.

This clonotype occurred many times. This sequence joins TRBV25-1 and TRBJ2-2; no clear D gene. The CDR3 has 18 amino acids. Trimming pared 1 base from V and 7 bases from J, leaving 22 bases between. The germline V gene encodes CDR1 MGHDK and CDR2 SYGVNS. CDR3 DNA: TGTGCCAGCAGTGAATTCAAAATAGTACACCTACCCCGCGGGGAGCTGTTTTTT. Its translation is CASSEFKIVHLPRGELFF.

This clonotype has at least ten counts. The V gene is TRBV19, the J gene TRBJ1-2; a weak D match, TRBD1 (5 bases). V lost 6 bases, J lost 2 bases, and 16 bases lay in between. Germline-derived CDR1 and CDR2 are LNHDA and SQIVND (reference sequence). This CDR3 region has 15 residues. CDR3 protein: CASSPRGGSNYGYTF. The CDR3 DNA reads as TGTGCCAGTAGCCCCCGGGGGGGGTCGAACTATGGCTACACCTTC.

This clonotype was observed at least ten times. The chain carries TRBV30 and TRBJ2-2; 12 bases map to TRBD1. Germline CDR1 is GTSNPN and CDR2 is SVGIG (reference sequence). This CDR3 contains 15 residues. V dropped 1 base and J dropped 8; count of bases not matched to a gene: 5. The CDR3 DNA reads as TGTGCCTGGAGTGGCGGGACAGGGGGCTCGGGGGAGCTGTTTTTT. Its translation is CAWSGGTGGSGELFF.

CDR3 protein: CASSPIGRTSGPYEQYF. The CDR3 DNA is TGTGCCAGCAGTCCTATTGGCCGGACTAGCGGACCCTACGAGCAGTACTTC. The gene calls are TRBV27 and TRBJ2-7, with TRBD2 matching 10 bases. Germline-derived CDR1 and CDR2 are MNHEY and SMNVEV (reference sequence). The CDR3 length is 17 residues. V was clipped by 5 bases and J by 2 bases; unmatched bases: 12.

This clonotype was observed many times. V is TRBV7-8 and J is TRBJ2-1, with D unclear. Germline CDR1 and CDR2: SGHVS and FQNEAQ. Trimming took 2 bases from V and 8 from J, leaving 10 bases between them. The CDR3 length is 13 residues. The DNA for the CDR3 is TGTGCCAGCAGCTTACAACTATCTGATGAGCAGTTCTTC. As protein: CASSLQLSDEQFF.

This clonotype was found many times. The chain carries TRBV4-3 and TRBJ2-1; TRBD2 matches at 8 bases. CDR3 length: 15 residues. With V trimmed by 4 bases and J by 8 bases, 10 bases remained unmatched. Germline loops: CDR1 LGHNA, CDR2 YSLEER. CDR3 in amino acids: CASSPSGGRRDEQFF. CDR3 sequence (DNA): TGCGCCAGCAGCCCCTCTGGCGGGAGGAGGGATGAGCAGTTCTTC.

The chain carries TRBV4-2 and TRBJ2-5; possibly TRBD2 for D (7 bases). V shed 3 bases and J shed 4 bases, with 15 bases lying between them. This CDR3 spans 15 amino acids. Germline CDR1 is LGHNA and CDR2 is YNFKEQ. The CDR3 coding sequence is TGTGCCAGCAGCCACGGCCCCGGGGGGCGAGAGACCCAGTACTTC. Amino acids: CASSHGPGGRETQYF.

This clonotype turned up a few times. The CDR3 nucleotides read TGTGCCACCAGCAGAGGAGGGGGCAGGGGGTTTACCGGGGAGCTGTTTTTT. Encoded protein: CATSRGGGRGFTGELFF. V and J are TRBV15 and TRBJ2-2; 7 nucleotides match TRBD1. Germline assignment: CDR1 LNHNV and CDR2 YYDKDF (reference sequence). This CDR3 contains 17 residues. Trimming removed 1 base from V and 5 bases from J; junction bases left unmatched: 10. The whole variable domain, filled in from reference TRBV15 and TRBJ2-2, reads DAMVIQNPRYQVTQFGKPVTLSCSQTLNHNVMYWYQQKSSQAPKLLFHYYDKDFNNEADTPDNFQSRRPNTSFCFLDIRSPGLGDTAMYLCATSRGGGRGFTGELFFGEGSRLTVL.

This clonotype was found many times. The chain is built from TRBV5-1 and TRBJ2-3, with 9 positions matching TRBD2. Germline CDR1 and CDR2: SGHRS and YFSETQ. The CDR3 extends over 15 amino acids. J was trimmed by 2 bases and V by 0 bases; bases with no gene match: 1. The CDR3 coding sequence is TGCGCCAGCAGCTTGGTAGCGGGAGCCACAGATACGCAGTATTTT. This gives the protein CASSLVAGATDTQYF.

This clonotype was recorded at least ten times. The chain uses TRBV7-9 and TRBJ2-7; D gene unclear. The V gene lost 6 bases and the J gene lost 1 base, with 16 bases spanning the gap. The CDR3 is 15 amino acids. CDR1 is SEHNR, CDR2 FQNEAQ, per germline (reference sequence). The CDR3 here is CASRSPSEKSYEQYF. The CDR3 DNA sequence: TGTGCCAGCAGATCCCCGTCGGAGAAATCCTACGAGCAGTACTTC. The whole variable domain, filled in from reference TRBV7-9 and TRBJ2-7, reads DTGVSQNPRHKITKRGQNVTFRCDPISEHNRLYWYRQTLGQGPEFLTYFQNEAQLEKSRLLSDRFSAERPKGSFSTLEIQRTEQGDSAMYLCASRSPSEKSYEQYFGPGTRLTVT.

A remark on this clonotype: Since a much larger clone is just one base distant, this may be a read error. The chain's CDR3 is CASSEPRTSGDTTGELFF. As DNA, the CDR3 is TGTGCCAGCAGTGAGCCCCGGACTAGCGGGGATACCACCGGGGAGCTGTTTTTT. V gene TRBV2 combines with J gene TRBJ2-2, with 12 positions matching TRBD2. This CDR3 is built from 18 residues. The V and J ends lost 3 bases and 4 bases, in that order; junction bases with no gene match: 9. CDR1 and CDR2 from the germline V gene are SNHLY and FYNNEI.

This clonotype came up many times. V is TRBV5-1 and J is TRBJ2-7; 9 bases align to TRBD2. CDR1 and CDR2 (germline): SGHRS, YFSETQ. J lost 5 bases, V lost 4 bases, and 7 bases had no gene match. This CDR3 has 14 amino acids. The chain's CDR3 is CASSNSGSGDEQYF. The CDR3 coding sequence is TGCGCCAGCAGCAATAGCGGGAGTGGAGACGAGCAGTACTTC. Combining the CDR3 with reference TRBV5-1 and TRBJ2-7 gives the whole variable domain KAGVTQTPRYLIKTRGQQVTLSCSPISGHRSVSWYQQTPGQGLQFLFEYFSETQRNKGNFPGRFSGRQFSNSRSEMNVSTLELGDSALYLCASSNSGSGDEQYFGPGTRLTVT.

Worth noting for this clonotype: This may stem from a read error, because a much larger clone lies one nucleotide away. The chain uses TRBV6-5 and TRBJ2-5; D not resolved. The length of the CDR3 is 16 residues. CDR1 and CDR2 from the germline V gene are MNHEY and SVGAGI. The V and J ends lost 2 bases and 5 bases respectively, with 18 bases between them. Written as DNA, the CDR3 is TGTGCCAGCAGTTACGAAGTGGGCCCGGCGTGGGAGACCCAGTACTTC. Translating it yields CASSYEVGPAWETQYF.

Details on this clonotype: This may be a read error, as it is one base from a much larger clone. J is TRBJ1-2 and V is TRBV15, with 7 bases lining up with TRBD1. CDR3 length: 16 residues. Germline CDR1 reads LNHNV; CDR2 reads YYDKDF (reference sequence). The CDR3 protein is CATSRDRDSANYGHTF. For the CDR3, the DNA is TGTGCCACCAGCAGAGATCGGGACAGCGCTAACTATGGCCACACCTTC.

Many counts were recorded for this clonotype. The genes are TRBV28 and TRBJ2-1; no reliable D call. Germline loops: CDR1 MDHEN, CDR2 SYDVKM. This CDR3 has 13 residues. V was shortened by 9 bases and J by 2 bases, with 11 bases between the two germline ends. The CDR3 DNA reads TGTGCCAGTAGTCGGGTTGCCTACAATGAGCAGTTCTTC. Residues: CASSRVAYNEQFF. The variable domain in full, completed from reference TRBV28 and TRBJ2-1, reads DVKVTQSSRYLVKRTGEKVFLECVQDMDHENMFWYRQDPGLGLRLIYFSYDVKMKEKGDIPEGYSVSREKKERFSLILESASTNQTSMYLCASSRVAYNEQFFGPGTRLTVL.

At least ten counts were recorded for this clonotype. The chain carries TRBV7-2 and TRBJ1-2; D may be TRBD1 (6 bases). Germline loops: CDR1 SGHTA, CDR2 FQGNSA. The CDR3 is made up of 12 amino acids. V lost 5 bases and J 4 bases, leaving 8 bases between the germline ends. CDR3 in amino acids: CASSKDSYGYTF. The CDR3 nucleotides read TGTGCCAGCAGCAAGGACAGCTATGGCTACACCTTC.

The chain carries TRBV7-9 and TRBJ2-1; TRBD2 agrees at 8 bases. V lost 4 bases to trimming and J lost 5 bases; unmatched junction nucleotides: 7. This CDR3 spans 15 amino acids. Germline CDR1 reads SEHNR; CDR2 reads FQNEAQ (reference sequence). CDR3 loop: CASSSTSGMDNEQFF. The CDR3, as DNA: TGTGCCAGCAGCTCTACTAGCGGCATGGACAATGAGCAGTTCTTC.